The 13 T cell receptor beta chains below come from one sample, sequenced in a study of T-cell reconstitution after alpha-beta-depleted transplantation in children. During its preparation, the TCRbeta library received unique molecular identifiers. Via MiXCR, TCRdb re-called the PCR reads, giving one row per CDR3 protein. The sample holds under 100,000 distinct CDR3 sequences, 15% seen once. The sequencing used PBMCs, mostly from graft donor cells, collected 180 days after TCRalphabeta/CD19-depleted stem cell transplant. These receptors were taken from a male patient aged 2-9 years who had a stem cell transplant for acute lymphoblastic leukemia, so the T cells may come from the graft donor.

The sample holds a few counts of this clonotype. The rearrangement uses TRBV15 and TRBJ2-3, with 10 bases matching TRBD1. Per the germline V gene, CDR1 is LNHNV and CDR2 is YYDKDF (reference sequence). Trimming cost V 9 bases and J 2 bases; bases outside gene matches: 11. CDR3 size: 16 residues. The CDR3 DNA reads TGTGCCACAAGTCCCCGGGACAGGGGATTCACAGATACGCAGTATTTT. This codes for CATSPRDRGFTDTQYF. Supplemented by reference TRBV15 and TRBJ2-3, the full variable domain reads DAMVIQNPRYQVTQFGKPVTLSCSQTLNHNVMYWYQQKSSQAPKLLFHYYDKDFNNEADTPDNFQSRRPNTSFCFLDIRSPGLGDTAMYLCATSPRDRGFTDTQYFGPGTRLTVL.

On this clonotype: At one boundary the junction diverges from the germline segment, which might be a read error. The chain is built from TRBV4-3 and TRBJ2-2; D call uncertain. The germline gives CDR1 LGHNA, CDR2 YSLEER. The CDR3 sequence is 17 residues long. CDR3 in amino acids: CASNQEWGPSNTGELFF. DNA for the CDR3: TGCGCCAGCAACCAAGAATGGGGTCCCTCGAACACCGGGGAGCTGTTTTTT.

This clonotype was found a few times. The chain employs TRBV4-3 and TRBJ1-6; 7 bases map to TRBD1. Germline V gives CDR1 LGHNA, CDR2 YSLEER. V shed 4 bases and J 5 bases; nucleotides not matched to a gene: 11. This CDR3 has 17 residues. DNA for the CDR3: TGCGCCAGCAGCCGCGAAGTACAGGGGAAGAATAATTCACCCCTCCACTTT. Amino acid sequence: CASSREVQGKNNSPLHF.

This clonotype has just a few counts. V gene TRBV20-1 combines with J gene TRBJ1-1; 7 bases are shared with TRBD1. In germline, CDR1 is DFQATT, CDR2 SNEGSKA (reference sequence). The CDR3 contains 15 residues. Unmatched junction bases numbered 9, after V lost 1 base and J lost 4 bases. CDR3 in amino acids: CSARVTTGILTEAFF. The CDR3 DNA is TGCAGTGCTAGAGTCACGACAGGGATCCTCACTGAAGCTTTCTTT.

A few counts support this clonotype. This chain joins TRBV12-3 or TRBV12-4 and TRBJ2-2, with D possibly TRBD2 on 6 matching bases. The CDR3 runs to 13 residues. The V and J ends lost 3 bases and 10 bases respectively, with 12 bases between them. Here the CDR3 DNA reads TGTGCCAGCAGTTTGGGGGGTCCCACGGAGCTGTTTTTT. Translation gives CASSLGGPTELFF.

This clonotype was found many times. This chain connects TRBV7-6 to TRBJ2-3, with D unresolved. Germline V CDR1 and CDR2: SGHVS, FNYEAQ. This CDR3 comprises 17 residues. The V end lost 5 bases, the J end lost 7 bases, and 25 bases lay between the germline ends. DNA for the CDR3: TGTGCCAGCAGCCATGCCCTTAGAGTAGCCCGAACCTATACGCAGTATTTT. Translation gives CASSHALRVARTYTQYF.

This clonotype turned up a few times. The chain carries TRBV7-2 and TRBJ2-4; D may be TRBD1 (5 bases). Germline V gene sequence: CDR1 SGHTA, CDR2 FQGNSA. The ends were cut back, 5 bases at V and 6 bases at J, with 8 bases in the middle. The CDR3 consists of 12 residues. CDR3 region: CASSPRGNIQYF. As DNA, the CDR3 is TGTGCCAGCAGCCCTAGGGGAAACATTCAGTACTTC.

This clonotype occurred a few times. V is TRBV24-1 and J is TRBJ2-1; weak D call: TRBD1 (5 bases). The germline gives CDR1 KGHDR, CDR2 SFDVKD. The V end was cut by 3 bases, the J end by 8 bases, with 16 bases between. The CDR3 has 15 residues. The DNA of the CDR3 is TGTGCCACCAGTGATCGGGCAGGGTTAAGTGATGAGCAGTTCTTC. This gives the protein CATSDRAGLSDEQFF.

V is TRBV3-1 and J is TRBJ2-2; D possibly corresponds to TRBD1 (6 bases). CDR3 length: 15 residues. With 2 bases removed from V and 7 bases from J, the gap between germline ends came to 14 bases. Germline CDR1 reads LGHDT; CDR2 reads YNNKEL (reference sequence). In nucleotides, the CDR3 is TGTGCCAGCAGCCAAAGGCCAGGGGCTGGCGGGGAGCTGTTTTTT. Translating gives CASSQRPGAGGELFF.

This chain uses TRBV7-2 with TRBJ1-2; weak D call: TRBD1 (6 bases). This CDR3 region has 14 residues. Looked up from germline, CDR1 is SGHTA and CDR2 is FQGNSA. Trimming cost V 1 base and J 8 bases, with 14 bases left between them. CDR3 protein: CASSLDLGGRGYTF. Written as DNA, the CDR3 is TGTGCCAGCAGCTTAGACCTCGGGGGCCGCGGCTACACCTTC. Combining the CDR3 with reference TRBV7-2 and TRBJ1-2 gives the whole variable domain GAGVSQSPSNKVTEKGKDVELRCDPISGHTALYWYRQSLGQGLEFLIYFQGNSAPDKSGLPSDRFSAERTGGSVSTLTIQRTQQEDSAVYLCASSLDLGGRGYTFGSGTRLTVV.

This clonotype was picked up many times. The CDR3 coding sequence is TGTGCCAGCAGCTTAGCCGGGACATACAATGAGCAGTTCTTC. Amino acid sequence: CASSLAGTYNEQFF. The rearrangement uses TRBV7-9 and TRBJ2-1; D is perhaps TRBD1 (6 bases). Trimming removed 0 bases from V and 4 bases from J, with 7 bases in between. The V gene's germline CDR1 is SEHNR and CDR2 FQNEAQ (reference sequence). This CDR3 region has 14 residues.

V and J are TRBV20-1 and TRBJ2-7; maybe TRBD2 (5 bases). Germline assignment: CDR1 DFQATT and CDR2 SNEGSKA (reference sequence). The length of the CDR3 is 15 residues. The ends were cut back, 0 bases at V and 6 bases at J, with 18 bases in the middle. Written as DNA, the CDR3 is TGCAGTGCTAGAGATACGGGGTTACCCAGGAGCGAGCAGTACTTC. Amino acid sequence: CSARDTGLPRSEQYF.

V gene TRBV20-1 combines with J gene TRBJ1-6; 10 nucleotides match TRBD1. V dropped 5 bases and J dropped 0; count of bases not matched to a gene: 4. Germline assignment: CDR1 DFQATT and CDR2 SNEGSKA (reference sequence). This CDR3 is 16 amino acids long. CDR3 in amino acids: CSARTGGISYNSPLHF. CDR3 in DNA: TGCAGTGCTCGGACAGGGGGAATCTCCTATAATTCACCCCTCCACTTT.